This T cell receptor beta chain came from a study of cytomegalovirus exposure and HLA in healthy donors. In this sample, this clone turned up once. Its antigen is as yet unknown. Study conclusions and caveats: It was in a later analysis that TCR association rates were seen to vary by HLA locus, highest for DRB1 and lowest for HLA-C. Reports state that TCR beta sequences accurately predicted most subjects' HLA-A and HLA-B alleles. Looking again later, the authors saw that most CMV-associated TCR beta chains seemed HLA-restricted.

PCR used 60 Vbeta primers and 13 Jbeta primers. Clones were read by immunoSEQ multiplex PCR, and TCRdb kept only the in-frame ones, dropping some. The sample consists of about 93,000 clones, just over 75% of them appearing once. The CDR3 sequence is 14 residues long. In germline, CDR1 is SQVTM, CDR2 ANQGSEA. Losses at the gene ends were 7 bases for V and 7 bases for J; bases not matched to a gene: 11. The specimen sequenced was PBMCs. The genes are TRBV29-1 and TRBJ2-1; the match to TRBD1 covers 9 bases. The clonotype was recovered from a man between 25 and 39 years old in good health and CMV-seronegative. The DNA of the CDR3 is TGCAGCGGAGGAACAGGGGGCGCTGGGAATGAGCAGTTCTTC. Protein sequence: CSGGTGGAGNEQFF.